Detailed here is one T cell receptor (beta chain). The target antigen is unknown. This sample is drawn from a study of cytomegalovirus exposure and HLA in healthy donors. Both 60 Vbeta primers and 13 Jbeta primers went into the PCR. Sequencing used immunoSEQ multiplex PCR; TCRdb keeps in-frame clones, though not all of them. The sample contains some 95,000 clones, 60% to 80% of which appear only once. Broader study findings: Three chains tied to CMV proved CMV antigen-specific in vitro. Most TCR sequences were uncommon, yet certain public TCRs appeared in many donors.

The V end lost 4 bases, the J end lost 2 bases, and 12 bases lay between the germline ends. This CDR3 contains 15 residues. CDR1 SEHNR and CDR2 FQNEAQ come from the germline V gene (reference sequence). This TCR was sampled from a female donor in good health and CMV-seronegative. The source material was PBMCs. The chain links TRBV7-9 to TRBJ1-3; tentative D call: TRBD1 (6 bases). The CDR3 DNA reads as TGTGCCAGCAGCTCCCTTACAGGGACTGGAAACACCATATATTTT. This codes for CASSSLTGTGNTIYF.